These T cell receptor beta chains were read from a single sample in a study of shared clonotypes between healthy human individuals. Assay: immunoSEQ multiplex PCR; the TCRdb copy retains only in-frame clones and omits some. The repertoire holds over 1.4 million clones, with roughly 96% as singletons. The sequenced material came from naive CD4+ T cells sorted from blood. The receptors were sampled from a man aged 25-40 years in good health. CDR3s include the opening cysteine and the closing phenylalanine or tryptophan. Fields, in order: V gene, D gene, J gene, clone size, CDR3 DNA, CDR3 protein. D genes are given only for firm matches. Not every row has a clone size; where given, it reads once, few, many or a size class.

v_call: TRBV4-1
d_call: -
j_call: TRBJ2-5
clone_size: -
cdr3_nt: TGCGCCAGCAGCCAAGTACAGCACCAACCGACCCAGTACTTC
cdr3_aa: CASSQVQHQPTQYF

v_call: TRBV15
d_call: -
j_call: TRBJ2-5
clone_size: -
cdr3_nt: TGTGCCACCAGGCGGGTATCTGGGGTCGCACAAGAGACCCAGTACTTC
cdr3_aa: CATRRVSGVAQETQYF

v_call: TRBV19
d_call: -
j_call: TRBJ1-5
clone_size: -
cdr3_nt: TGTGCCAGTAGTATATCGGGACCAAGCAATCAGCCCCAGCATTTT
cdr3_aa: CASSISGPSNQPQHF

v_call: TRBV18
d_call: TRBD1
j_call: TRBJ2-2
clone_size: once
cdr3_nt: TGTGCCAGCTCACTCAGGACAGGGGAAAACACCGGGGAGCTGTTTTTT
cdr3_aa: CASSLRTGENTGELFF

v_call: TRBV5-5
d_call: TRBD2
j_call: TRBJ2-7
clone_size: -
cdr3_nt: TGTGCCAGCAGCCTCGGACTAGAGAGCTCCTACGAGCAGTACTTC
cdr3_aa: CASSLGLESSYEQYF

v_call: TRBV30
d_call: -
j_call: TRBJ2-1
clone_size: -
cdr3_nt: TGTGCCTGGAGCCTCGGGGGCAATGAGCAGTTCTTC
cdr3_aa: CAWSLGGNEQFF

v_call: TRBV7-2
d_call: TRBD2
j_call: TRBJ2-7
clone_size: -
cdr3_nt: TGTGCCAGCAGCACGGGACTAGCAGACTCGGCCGAGCAGTACTTC
cdr3_aa: CASSTGLADSAEQYF

v_call: TRBV6-1
d_call: -
j_call: TRBJ2-7
clone_size: -
cdr3_nt: TGTGCCAGCAGGGGGGCATCCGAGCAGTACTTC
cdr3_aa: CASRGASEQYF

v_call: TRBV5-1
d_call: TRBD2
j_call: TRBJ2-1
clone_size: once
cdr3_nt: TGCGCCAGCAGCTCTTTAGGACTAGCGGGAGGGCCCCTATACAATGAGCAGTTCTTC
cdr3_aa: CASSSLGLAGGPLYNEQFF

v_call: TRBV4-1
d_call: -
j_call: TRBJ2-2
clone_size: -
cdr3_nt: TGCGCCTGGAAACCTCGGCAGGAAAACACCGGGGAGCTGTTTTTT
cdr3_aa: CAWKPRQENTGELFF

v_call: TRBV7-8
d_call: TRBD1
j_call: TRBJ1-5
clone_size: -
cdr3_nt: TGTGCCAGCAGCTTAGCCCCGACAGGGGGCCCCAATCAGCCCCAGCATTTT
cdr3_aa: CASSLAPTGGPNQPQHF

v_call: TRBV18
d_call: -
j_call: TRBJ2-7
clone_size: once
cdr3_nt: TGTGCCAGCTCACCACGCCATCTAGTGACTTCCTACGAGCAGTACTTC
cdr3_aa: CASSPRHLVTSYEQYF

v_call: TRBV19
d_call: -
j_call: TRBJ1-3
clone_size: -
cdr3_nt: TGTGCCAGTAGTATACATCGGGGGTCCGCTGGAAACACCATATATTTT
cdr3_aa: CASSIHRGSAGNTIYF

v_call: TRBV29-1
d_call: TRBD2
j_call: TRBJ2-7
clone_size: -
cdr3_nt: TGCAGCGTTGAGACCTGGACTAGCGGGGGAATAGGGTCCTACGAGCAGTACTTC
cdr3_aa: CSVETWTSGGIGSYEQYF